This T cell receptor (beta chain) was profiled in a study of human T cells and chemical hapten exposure. Per the germline V gene, CDR1 is MNHEY and CDR2 is SVGAGI. This CDR3 region has 15 residues. The germline V and J ends were trimmed by 4 bases and 4 bases, with 15 bases remaining between them. The time point was: pre-sensitization, week 0. Treatment noted: therapeutic diphenylcyclopropenone sensitization with weekly scalp DPC. One entry per CDR3 protein results from TCRdb running MiXCR on the RACE reads. The sample yields about 93,000 distinct CDR3 sequences, about 8% seen once. The rearrangement links TRBV6-5 to TRBJ2-3; the D is unclear. This specimen was whole blood, taken in connection with sensitization to the hapten diphenylcyclopropenone (DPC). The receptor's source is a middle-aged man with alopecia areata. Some clones in this sample may be carry-over from other donors' samples. CDR3 region: CASSSGGSSADTQYF. The DNA of the CDR3 is TGTGCCAGCAGTTCCGGTGGTAGCAGTGCAGATACGCAGTATTTT.